These T cell receptor beta chains were read from a single sample in a study of T cell responses to AZD1222 COVID-19 vaccine. Data came from immunoSEQ multiplex PCR; TCRdb stores just in-frame clones and leaves some out. This sample has 50,000 to 55,000 clones, with about 81% found just once. The specimen was peripheral blood, collected on day 0 of AZD1222 vaccination. These receptors came from an adult in good health. The CDR3 runs from the conserved cysteine through the conserved F or W. The D gene is left open where the match is weak. Size values are once, few and many counts, or a class for expanded clones, and some rows have none.

V: TRBV14; J: TRBJ2-1; size: -; D: -; CDR3: CASSQASGSINEQFF; DNA: TGTGCCAGCAGCCAAGCCAGCGGAAGTATCAATGAGCAGTTCTTC
V: TRBV9; J: TRBJ2-1; size: -; D: -; CDR3: CASSAHPTAEQFF; DNA: TGTGCCAGCAGCGCCCACCCGACAGCGGAGCAGTTCTTC
V: TRBV7-8; J: TRBJ1-5; size: -; D: -; CDR3: CASSFSRSLNQPQHF; DNA: TGTGCCAGCAGCTTTTCAAGGTCCCTCAATCAGCCCCAGCATTTT
V: TRBV6-2/TRBV6-3; J: TRBJ2-2; size: -; D: -; CDR3: CASSYSGVAGELFF; DNA: TGTGCCAGCAGTTACTCGGGGGTTGCCGGGGAGCTGTTTTTT
V: TRBV6-4; J: TRBJ2-3; size: -; D: TRBD2; CDR3: CASSGLAGGDTQYF; DNA: TGTGCCAGCAGCGGACTAGCGGGAGGAGATACGCAGTATTTT
V: TRBV28; J: TRBJ2-7; size: -; D: -; CDR3: CASSIRADQYEQYF; DNA: TGTGCCAGCAGTATAAGAGCGGATCAGTACGAGCAGTACTTC
V: TRBV5-4; J: TRBJ2-3; size: -; D: -; CDR3: CASSLLVLDTQYF; DNA: TGTGCCAGCAGCCTGCTAGTGTTAGATACGCAGTATTTT
V: TRBV4-1; J: TRBJ1-1; size: -; D: TRBD1; CDR3: CASSQPTGGYTEAFF; DNA: TGCGCCAGCAGCCAGCCGACAGGGGGTTACACTGAAGCTTTCTTT
V: TRBV24-1; J: TRBJ2-3; size: once; D: TRBD1; CDR3: CATSEGGTGGITDTQYF; DNA: TGTGCCACCAGTGAGGGGGGGACAGGGGGTATCACAGATACGCAGTATTTT
V: TRBV27; J: TRBJ1-1; size: -; D: -; CDR3: CASSFRVEGNTEAFF; DNA: TGTGCCAGCAGTTTTCGAGTTGAGGGTAACACTGAAGCTTTCTTT
V: TRBV2; J: TRBJ2-7; size: -; D: -; CDR3: CASSADRSGPYF; DNA: TGTGCCAGCAGTGCCGACCGTAGCGGTCCGTACTTC
V: TRBV5-1; J: TRBJ1-6; size: -; D: TRBD1; CDR3: CASSPRSPQGANSPLHF; DNA: TGCGCCAGCAGCCCCAGAAGCCCTCAGGGGGCTAATTCACCCCTCCACTTT
V: TRBV19; J: TRBJ1-1; size: -; D: -; CDR3: CASRNRANTEAFF; DNA: TGTGCCAGTAGAAACAGGGCGAACACTGAAGCTTTCTTT
V: TRBV20-1; J: TRBJ2-5; size: -; D: -; CDR3: CSASPPPRETQYF; DNA: TGCAGTGCTAGTCCCCCCCCCAGGGAGACCCAGTACTTC
V: TRBV5-1; J: TRBJ2-3; size: -; D: TRBD1; CDR3: CASSLWAGGREDSADTQYF; DNA: TGCGCCAGCAGCTTGTGGGCAGGGGGCCGCGAGGATTCGGCAGATACGCAGTATTTT
V: TRBV6-1; J: TRBJ2-5; size: once; D: -; CDR3: CASSDEGRTRETQYF; DNA: TGTGCCAGCAGTGATGAGGGGAGGACTCGGGAGACCCAGTACTTC
V: TRBV19; J: TRBJ1-1; size: -; D: TRBD1; CDR3: CASNRGYNTEAFF; DNA: TGTGCCAGCAACAGGGGCTATAACACTGAAGCTTTCTTT
V: TRBV29-1; J: TRBJ1-3; size: -; D: -; CDR3: CSVGGASSGNTIYF; DNA: TGCAGCGTTGGGGGAGCATCCTCTGGAAACACCATATATTTT
V: TRBV11-2; J: TRBJ2-7; size: -; D: -; CDR3: CASTRRSYEQYF; DNA: TGTGCCAGCACCCGTCGAAGCTACGAGCAGTACTTC
V: TRBV10-3; J: TRBJ1-2; size: -; D: TRBD1; CDR3: CAIRGTGNNYGYTF; DNA: TGTGCCATCAGGGGGACAGGGAATAACTATGGCTACACCTTC
V: TRBV19; J: TRBJ1-1; size: -; D: -; CDR3: CASTATRGNTEAFF; DNA: TGTGCCAGTACCGCAACCAGGGGAAACACTGAAGCTTTCTTT
V: TRBV28; J: TRBJ1-2; size: once; D: TRBD1; CDR3: CASSLWGRTGDSYGYTF; DNA: TGTGCCAGCAGTTTATGGGGGAGGACAGGGGATAGTTATGGCTACACCTTC
V: TRBV6-4; J: TRBJ1-1; size: -; D: -; CDR3: CASSDGENTEAFF; DNA: TGTGCCAGCAGTGACGGAGAGAACACTGAAGCTTTCTTT
V: TRBV18; J: TRBJ2-6; size: -; D: -; CDR3: CASSPVGGGATSGANVLTF; DNA: TGTGCCAGCTCACCAGTGGGGGGCGGGGCCACCTCTGGGGCCAACGTCCTGACTTTC
V: TRBV5-6; J: TRBJ1-1; size: once; D: TRBD1; CDR3: CASRPTGTSNTEAFF; DNA: TGTGCCAGCAGGCCGACAGGGACATCGAACACTGAAGCTTTCTTT
V: TRBV15; J: TRBJ2-1; size: once; D: TRBD2; CDR3: CATRDGLAGVNEQFF; DNA: TGTGCCACCAGAGATGGACTAGCGGGTGTCAATGAGCAGTTCTTC
V: TRBV3-1/TRBV3-2; J: TRBJ2-1; size: -; D: TRBD2; CDR3: CASSPNSGLAGGNEQFF; DNA: TGTGCCAGCAGCCCGAACAGCGGGCTAGCGGGGGGCAATGAGCAGTTCTTC
V: TRBV5-5; J: TRBJ2-1; size: -; D: TRBD2; CDR3: CASSGLAGATVEQFF; DNA: TGTGCCAGCAGCGGATTAGCGGGAGCGACAGTTGAGCAGTTCTTC
V: TRBV6-1; J: TRBJ2-1; size: -; D: TRBD2; CDR3: CASTEAGVLYNEQFF; DNA: TGTGCCAGCACTGAAGCGGGAGTCCTCTACAATGAGCAGTTCTTC
V: TRBV6-2/TRBV6-3; J: TRBJ1-1; size: -; D: TRBD1; CDR3: CASSFTGGDMNTEAFF; DNA: TGTGCCAGCAGTTTTACAGGGGGCGACATGAACACTGAAGCTTTCTTT
V: TRBV6-5; J: TRBJ2-7; size: -; D: -; CDR3: CASRGGPYEQYF; DNA: TGTGCCAGCAGGGGGGGGCCCTACGAGCAGTACTTC
V: TRBV7-2; J: TRBJ2-3; size: -; D: TRBD1; CDR3: CASSLGVGGGDTQYF; DNA: TGTGCCAGCAGCTTAGGGGTAGGGGGCGGAGATACGCAGTATTTT
V: TRBV19; J: TRBJ2-1; size: -; D: TRBD2; CDR3: CASSGIAGGYNEQFF; DNA: TGTGCCAGTAGTGGGATCGCGGGGGGGTACAATGAGCAGTTCTTC
V: TRBV7-9; J: TRBJ1-2; size: -; D: -; CDR3: CASSLESGIPYGYTF; DNA: TGTGCCAGCAGCTTAGAGTCAGGCATCCCCTATGGCTACACCTTC
V: TRBV30; J: TRBJ2-3; size: -; D: TRBD1; CDR3: CAWSAGTGSSTDTQYF; DNA: TGTGCCTGGAGTGCCGGGACAGGGAGTAGCACAGATACGCAGTATTTT